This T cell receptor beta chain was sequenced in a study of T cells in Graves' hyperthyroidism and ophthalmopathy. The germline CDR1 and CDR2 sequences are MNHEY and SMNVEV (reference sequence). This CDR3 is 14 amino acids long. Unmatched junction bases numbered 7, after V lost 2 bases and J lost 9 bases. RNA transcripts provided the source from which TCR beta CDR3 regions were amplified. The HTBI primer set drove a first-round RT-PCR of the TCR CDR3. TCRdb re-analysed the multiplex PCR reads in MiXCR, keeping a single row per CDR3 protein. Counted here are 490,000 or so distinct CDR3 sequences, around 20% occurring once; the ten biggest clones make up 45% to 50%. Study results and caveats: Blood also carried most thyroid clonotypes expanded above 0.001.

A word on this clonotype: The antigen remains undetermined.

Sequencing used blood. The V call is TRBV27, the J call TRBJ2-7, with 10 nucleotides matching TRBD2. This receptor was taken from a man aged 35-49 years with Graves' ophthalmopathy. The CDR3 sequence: CASSLIAGGDAQYF. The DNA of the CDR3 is TGTGCCAGCAGTTTAATAGCGGGAGGAGACGCGCAGTACTTC.